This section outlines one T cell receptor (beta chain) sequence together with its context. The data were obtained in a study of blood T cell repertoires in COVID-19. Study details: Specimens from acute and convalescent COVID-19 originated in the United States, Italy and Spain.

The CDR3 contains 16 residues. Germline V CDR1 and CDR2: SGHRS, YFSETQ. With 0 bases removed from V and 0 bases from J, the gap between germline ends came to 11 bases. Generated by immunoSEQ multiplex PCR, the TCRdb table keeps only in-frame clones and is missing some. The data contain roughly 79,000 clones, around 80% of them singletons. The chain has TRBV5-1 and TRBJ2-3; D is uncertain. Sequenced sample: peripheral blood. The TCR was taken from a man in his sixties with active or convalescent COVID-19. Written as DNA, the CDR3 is TGCGCCAGCAGCTTGGGCCAGGAAACTAGCACAGATACGCAGTATTTT. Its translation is CASSLGQETSTDTQYF.